The 18 T cell receptor beta chains reported below all come from one sample, sequenced in a study of blood T cell repertoires in COVID-19. Profiled with immunoSEQ multiplex PCR; TCRdb holds only in-frame clones, not every one. The repertoire holds around 170,000 clones, with about four fifths as singletons. Source material: peripheral blood. Receptors originate from a man between 65 and 85 years old with active or convalescent COVID-19.

The gene calls are TRBV9 and TRBJ2-5; the D is unclear. Germline values: CDR1 SGDLS, CDR2 YYNGEE. The CDR3 is made up of 12 amino acids. The V and J ends lost 4 bases and 5 bases respectively, with 9 bases between them. As DNA, the CDR3 is TGTGCCAGCAGCTCCCGGTTGGAGACCCAGTACTTC. This sequence encodes CASSSRLETQYF.

This rearrangement joins TRBV19 to TRBJ1-1; weak D call: TRBD1 (6 bases). CDR3 size: 15 residues. Germline V lookup: CDR1 LNHDA, CDR2 SQIVND (reference sequence). V was clipped by 8 bases and J by 0 bases, with 16 bases between them. The CDR3 protein is CASHMGAGMNTEAFF. The CDR3 DNA reads as TGTGCCAGTCATATGGGGGCAGGCATGAACACTGAAGCTTTCTTT.

CDR3 bases: TGCGCCAGCAGCGAGGGTTCCGGAAACACCATATATTTT. Amino acid sequence: CASSEGSGNTIYF. The rearrangement links TRBV5-1 to TRBJ1-3; the D is unclear. CDR3 size: 13 residues. Trimming took 4 bases from V and 4 from J, leaving 9 bases between them. Germline values: CDR1 SGHRS, CDR2 YFSETQ.

Concerning this clone: The identical CDR3 is also encoded by other nucleotide sequences in the sample. The DNA of the CDR3 is TGTGCCAGCAGTCCCGGGACAGTCATGAACACTGAAGCTTTCTTT. Translated: CASSPGTVMNTEAFF. This chain connects TRBV27 to TRBJ1-1; 7 bases fit TRBD1. The CDR3 length is 15 residues. Per the germline V gene, CDR1 is MNHEY and CDR2 is SMNVEV (reference sequence). Trimming took 5 bases from V and 0 from J; bases not matched to a gene: 6.

The table lists this clone with a few counts. The chain combines TRBV11-3 with TRBJ1-1; possibly TRBD1 for D (6 bases). V dropped 5 bases and J dropped 1 base, with 14 bases sitting between them. CDR1 and CDR2 from the germline V gene are SGHNT and YENEEA. The CDR3 extends over 15 amino acids. The chain's CDR3 is CASSVPGHTNTEAFF. CDR3 bases: TGTGCCAGCAGCGTTCCGGGACATACGAACACTGAAGCTTTCTTT.

This chain uses TRBV5-1 with TRBJ2-3; 14 bases agree with TRBD2. Germline assignment: CDR1 SGHRS and CDR2 YFSETQ. This CDR3 has 17 amino acids. V dropped 2 bases and J dropped 6; count of bases not matched to a gene: 8. In DNA form, the CDR3 reads TGCGCCAGCAGCTTTGAGGGACTAGCGGGAGCTTGGGATACGCAGTATTTT. It encodes CASSFEGLAGAWDTQYF. The full variable domain, rest sourced from reference TRBV5-1 and TRBJ2-3, is KAGVTQTPRYLIKTRGQQVTLSCSPISGHRSVSWYQQTPGQGLQFLFEYFSETQRNKGNFPGRFSGRQFSNSRSEMNVSTLELGDSALYLCASSFEGLAGAWDTQYFGPGTRLTVL.

In this sample, this clone turned up a few times. The rearrangement uses TRBV7-2 and TRBJ2-6; the match to TRBD1 covers 7 bases. The CDR3 loop spans 15 amino acids. The V gene end was trimmed by 5 bases and the J gene end by 2 bases; junction bases not matched to a gene: 3. Germline lookup yields CDR1 SGHTA and CDR2 FQGNSA. CDR3 residues: CASSQDRAGANVLTF. The DNA of the CDR3 is TGTGCCAGCAGCCAAGACAGGGCTGGGGCCAACGTCCTGACTTTC.

This sequence joins TRBV5-4 and TRBJ1-1; 11 nucleotides align to TRBD1. Unmatched junction bases numbered 4, after V lost 2 bases and J lost 4 bases. Germline V gene sequence: CDR1 SGHNT, CDR2 YYREEE (reference sequence). The CDR3 length is 15 residues. The CDR3 spells CASSLPGTGGTEAFF. Here the CDR3 DNA reads TGTGCCAGCAGCTTACCCGGGACAGGGGGCACTGAAGCTTTCTTT.

This sequence joins TRBV6-5 and TRBJ1-5; D possibly corresponds to TRBD1 (5 bases). Germline lookup yields CDR1 MNHEY and CDR2 SVGAGI. The V end lost 10 bases, the J end lost 7 bases, and 20 bases lay between the germline ends. The CDR3 loop spans 14 amino acids. The CDR3 region has the DNA TGTGCCACCTTACCCGGGGGGGGGATGCAGCCCCAGCATTTT. Encoded protein: CATLPGGGMQPQHF.

The chain couples TRBV10-2 to TRBJ2-3; 12 positions agree with TRBD2. This CDR3 contains 15 residues. V was pared by 6 bases and J by 6 bases, with 7 bases of the junction left unmatched. Looked up from germline, CDR1 is WSHSY and CDR2 is SAAADI. The CDR3: CASRETSGGGDTQYF. The CDR3 DNA is TGCGCCAGCAGGGAGACTAGCGGGGGAGGGGATACGCAGTATTTT.

The sample holds one count of this clone. The chain carries TRBV7-3 and TRBJ2-1, with TRBD2 matching 14 bases. This CDR3 contains 13 residues. V lost 5 bases to trimming and J lost 15 bases; unmatched junction nucleotides: 6. Germline V CDR1 and CDR2: SGHTA, FQGTGA. The CDR3 protein is CASSPTSGRVVFF. The CDR3 nucleotides read TGTGCCAGCAGCCCGACTAGCGGGAGGGTAGTGTTCTTC.

In its sample, this clone was seen many times. V and J are TRBV19 and TRBJ1-1; 7 bases are shared with TRBD1. Germline trimming cut 7 bases from V and 3 bases from J; bases unmatched to any gene: 11. CDR3 length: 15 amino acids. CDR1 is LNHDA, CDR2 SQIVND, per germline (reference sequence). CDR3 loop: CASTYQGGWDTEAFF. In DNA, the CDR3 is TGTGCCAGTACCTATCAGGGGGGCTGGGACACTGAAGCTTTCTTT.

The gene calls are TRBV30 and TRBJ2-1, with D possibly being TRBD1 (5 bases). The V end lost 2 bases, the J end lost 3 bases, and 11 bases lay between the germline ends. Germline assignment: CDR1 GTSNPN and CDR2 SVGIG (reference sequence). CDR3 length: 14 amino acids. DNA of the CDR3: TGTGCCTGGAGTCATATGGGGCTCTACAATGAGCAGTTCTTC. Protein sequence: CAWSHMGLYNEQFF.

The chain recombines TRBV27 with TRBJ1-5; D gene uncertain. V was clipped by 3 bases and J by 0 bases, with 9 bases between them. Germline V CDR1 and CDR2: MNHEY, SMNVEV (reference sequence). The CDR3 covers 15 residues. CDR3 DNA sequence: TGTGCCAGCAGTTTTACACCATATAGCAATCAGCCCCAGCATTTT. It is translated as CASSFTPYSNQPQHF.

V usage is TRBV2 and J usage is TRBJ1-2; possibly TRBD1 for D (5 bases). The CDR3 contains 13 residues. Per germline, CDR1 SNHLY and CDR2 FYNNEI. Trimming left V 2 bases short and J 6 bases short, with 10 bases between. CDR3 sequence: CASSERRVHGYTF. The CDR3 DNA reads TGTGCCAGCAGTGAACGCAGGGTACATGGCTACACCTTC.

This rearrangement joins TRBV7-8 to TRBJ1-3; 7 nucleotides align to TRBD1. Looked up from germline, CDR1 is SGHVS and CDR2 is FQNEAQ. The CDR3 spans 15 residues. The J segment lost 4 bases and the V segment lost 6 bases, leaving 9 bases of the junction unmatched. The CDR3 sequence is CASSPDRAGGNTIYF. In nucleotides, the CDR3 is TGTGCCAGCAGTCCTGACAGGGCCGGAGGAAACACCATATATTTT.

The chain uses TRBV4-3 and TRBJ1-2; D not certain. V gave up 0 bases and J gave up 4 bases, with 15 bases separating them. CDR1 is LGHNA and CDR2 is YSLEER in the germline V gene. This CDR3 is built from 16 residues. The CDR3 region has the DNA TGCGCCAGCAGCCAAGATCGCCCTGGGCTCGGCTATGGCTACACCTTC. Translation: CASSQDRPGLGYGYTF.

This clone was counted between two and nine times. This chain connects TRBV30 to TRBJ1-2, with D possibly being TRBD1 (5 bases). The CDR3 runs to 12 residues. Germline CDR1 reads GTSNPN; CDR2 reads SVGIG (reference sequence). Trimming cost V 8 bases and J 1 base, with 11 bases left between them. The CDR3 nucleotides read TGTGCCGCGGGGGGGTATAACTATGGCTACACCTTC. It translates to CAAGGYNYGYTF.